One sample yielded the 6 T cell receptor beta chains listed below, sequenced in a study of cytomegalovirus exposure and HLA in healthy donors. 60 Vbeta and 13 Jbeta primers were used in PCR. The protocol was immunoSEQ multiplex PCR, while the TCRdb copy is restricted to in-frame clones and leaves out a portion. This sample has 150,000 to 200,000 clones, with roughly 80% found just once. The sequenced sample was PBMCs. These receptors were obtained from a male donor in good health and CMV-seronegative.

This sequence joins TRBV4-2 and TRBJ2-7, with 9 bases aligning to TRBD2. J gave up 3 bases and V 0 bases, and 0 bases lay outside the gene matches. Germline V gene lookup returns CDR1 LGHNA and CDR2 YNFKEQ. The CDR3 totals 14 residues. CDR3 region: CASSQDSGGYEQYF. Written as DNA, the CDR3 is TGTGCCAGCAGCCAAGATAGCGGGGGCTACGAGCAGTACTTC.

This chain connects TRBV6-5 to TRBJ1-2, with D tentatively TRBD1 (5 bases). The CDR3 has 15 residues. Trimming took off 5 bases at V and 5 bases at J, with 18 bases between the two ends. CDR1 and CDR2 (germline): MNHEY, SVGAGI. The CDR3, as DNA: TGTGCCAGCAGTCCCCCCGCGCAGGCAGGGTATGGCTACACCTTC. Its protein product is CASSPPAQAGYGYTF.

J is TRBJ1-5 and V is TRBV27, with D possibly being TRBD1 (6 bases). This CDR3 contains 15 residues. Trimming took 3 bases from V and 0 from J, leaving 9 bases between them. CDR1 and CDR2 from the germline V gene are MNHEY and SMNVEV (reference sequence). The CDR3 region has the DNA TGTGCCAGCAGTTTTTCAGGGGTTAGCAATCAGCCCCAGCATTTT. Protein sequence: CASSFSGVSNQPQHF.

The gene calls are TRBV5-4 and TRBJ1-1, with 8 bases that match TRBD1. Germline V gene data show CDR1 as SGHNT and CDR2 as YYREEE (reference sequence). The junction had 2 bases not matched to a gene; V was cut back by 0 bases and J by 7 bases. The CDR3 totals 13 residues. The CDR3 spells CASSLGQGNEAFF. CDR3 DNA: TGTGCCAGCAGCTTGGGACAGGGGAATGAAGCTTTCTTT.

The chain couples TRBV14 to TRBJ2-1; TRBD2 agrees at 13 bases. Per germline, CDR1 SGHDN and CDR2 FVKESK. The CDR3 extends over 17 amino acids. The V segment lost 4 bases and the J segment 7 bases; nucleotides outside the gene matches: 10. CDR3: CASSLPPGLAGSNEQFF. The CDR3 coding sequence is TGTGCCAGCAGCCTCCCCCCGGGACTAGCGGGGTCAAATGAGCAGTTCTTC.

CDR3 sequence reads: CASRIAGQNIQYF. CDR3 nucleotide sequence: TGTGCCAGCAGGATAGCGGGACAAAACATTCAGTACTTC. This rearrangement joins TRBV6-5 to TRBJ2-4; 8 positions agree with TRBD2. The CDR3 length is 13 residues. V dropped 6 bases and J dropped 5; count of bases not matched to a gene: 3. Germline CDR1 reads MNHEY; CDR2 reads SVGAGI.